This T cell receptor (beta chain) was captured by sequencing in a study of shared clonotypes between healthy human individuals (dated by TCRdb to 2018 to 2020). The study in broad terms: The cohort included three men and a couple of women between 18 and 49 years of age. For each donor, CD4 naive and CD4 memory were each run on three plates, CD8 naive on two plates, and CD8 memory on one plate. To estimate repertoire size and how much clonotypes are shared between individuals, the study performed deep sequencing of blood TCR repertoires from a handful of healthy adults. To increase sequencing depth and limit assay-specific biases, different laboratories used diverse techniques to prepare libraries and sequence TCR repertoires. Between about 0.8 and 8.9 billion PBMCs per donor were obtained by leukapheresis. What the research found in general, with its limitations: Sampling was restricted to blood, and TCR repertoires in tissues likely differ from the TCR repertoires found in blood. Incomplete sequencing was indicated by rarefaction of sorted-subset datasets, despite the large sequencing depth. Compared with non-shared clonotypes, the clonotypes found in all four sorted-subset donors had higher generation probabilities. Across several donors, approximately 5% of naive CD4, roughly 3.5% of naive CD8, roughly 2.2% of memory CD4, and approximately 0.4% of memory CD8 clonotypes were shared. The small number of donors limited the genetic and exposure-history diversity represented. Estimated clonotype richness was generally larger for naive than for memory subsets. Pairwise subsampling led to the expectation that sequencing depth would affect the degree of clonotype sharing among donors.

For the CD8 naive samples, CD45RO-negative cells were positively selected for CCR7, yielding a CD45RA+CCR7+ population from which TemRA cells were excluded. The donors were healthy, HIV-negative adults who had no recently reported acute infections or vaccinations. Every donor was a Caucasian adult living in Nashville, Tennessee, USA. Blood was obtained by leukapheresis, after which PBMCs were separated by Ficoll-Histopaque density gradient centrifugation and cryopreserved in liquid nitrogen vapor phase. Analytical flow cytometry was used to check the purity and quantity of every magnetically sorted T cell population. Genomic DNA was isolated from every sorted fraction and measured by UV absorbance on a Nanodrop 2000c. As to this clone: The target of this receptor is not known. Base qualities are not provided; no much larger clone lies one nucleotide away.

Using the deep immunoSEQ assay, TCR CDR3 regions were amplified from genomic DNA by multiplex PCR. For each cell subset, the extracted genomic DNA was distributed evenly across all wells of several immunoSEQ 96-well plates, and each plate served as one replicate. Each replicate PCR for sorted subsets received around 200 ng genomic DNA, equal to roughly 33,000 T cell genomes. The purified libraries were quantified using a Qubit 3.0 fluorometer, sized with a Bioanalyzer 2100, and then quantified again using the KAPA Library Quantification kit. Each immunoSEQ 96-well plate was sequenced on its own single-read 150-cycle Illumina NextSeq 550 flow cell. On the authors' methods: Because the immunoSEQ output included only junctional sequences and no quality scores, the filtering could not be the same as the filtering used for full-length reads. To assign V/J genes and CDR3, sequences were annotated against IMGT germline references using PyIR, a Python wrapper for IgBLAST v1.9. Any read was removed if the V/J assignment was weak (E-value above 1e-6), the CDR3 was missing, or the read contained stop codons, out-of-frame junctions, or ambiguous translated residues. V3J clonotypes were defined as sequences sharing the same inferred V gene, J gene, and CDR3 amino acid sequence. Percentage overlap between repertoires was calculated by dividing the number of shared unique clonotypes by the size of the smaller repertoire. Richness of each repertoire was evaluated using RTK rarefaction, the Chao1 estimator, and Recon v2.1 estimates of unobserved clonotypes. OLGA was used to compute generation probabilities for all TCRbeta clonotypes that the gDNA method yielded from a handful of donors. TCRdb provides this immuneACCESS table in a form limited to in-frame rearrangements. Some clones are lacking; in checked studies, under half of them reflect an unresolved V gene, and why the rest are absent is not known. V and J calls and clone size follow that table, whereas D and trimming were derived from the DNA. Counted in this sample were about 610,000 clones; approximately 96% of them appeared once. Jointly, the top ten make up 0.11% of the sample.

This TCR was sampled from a woman under 40 in good health. What was sequenced was naive CD8+ T cells sorted from blood. Read against the paper, the sample's cell subset or site label means: CD45RA+CCR7+.

The CDR3 reads CASSHDSLSAYEQYF. The nucleotide sequence reads as follows: TGTGCCAGCAGCCATGACTCACTTTCGGCCTACGAGCAGTACTTC. This sequence uses TRBV28 and TRBJ2-7, with no confidently assigned D gene. V drops 6 bases and J drops 2 bases, leaving 17 bases in between. The germline V gene encodes CDR1 MDHEN and CDR2 SYDVKM. The CDR3 has 15 amino acids, counting the end cysteine and phenylalanine. Only the CDR3 portion is preserved as DNA: 45 bases, with reading frame beginning at the first base.